This T cell receptor beta chain emerged from a study of CD8+CD57+ T cells in acquired aplastic anemia. This clonotype came up once. The CDR3 is 15 residues long. V lost 0 bases and J lost 4, with 12 bases in between. Germline CDR1 DFQATT, CDR2 SNEGSKA (reference sequence). TCR beta VDJ and CDR3 profiling used genomic DNA as template. MiXCR, applied by TCRdb to the reads, yields one record per CDR3 protein. Altogether 150,000 or so distinct CDR3 sequences are present, approximately 60% being singletons, with the ten largest covering about 48%. The gene calls are TRBV20-1 and TRBJ2-2, with D possibly TRBD1 on 6 matching bases. The TCR sequence derives from a human donor in good health. What was sequenced was sorted CD4+, CD8+, or CD8+CD57+ T cells (not recorded which) from PBMCs. DNA for the CDR3: TGCAGTGCTAGAGATCAGGGGACACCCACCGGGGAGCTGTTTTTT. Translation: CSARDQGTPTGELFF.